This TCR beta chain derives from a study of T cells after yellow fever vaccination. As for the study in general: For low cell numbers, libraries were made with SMART-Seq v4 Ultra Low Input.

Trimming removed 0 bases at V and 3 bases at J, with 5 bases between. Per the germline V gene, CDR1 is SQVTM and CDR2 is ANQGSEA. CDR3 length equals 12 residues. Researchers made TCR cDNA using 5'RACE template switching, and this step added a universal primer site and UMIs. TCRdb re-derived calls from the 5' RACE reads in MiXCR, one entry per CDR3 protein. The sample carries 500,000 to 700,000 distinct CDR3 sequences, about 19% recorded once. The study's findings and limits: Booster sampling recovered most clones from primary vaccination (96% CD4, around 88% CD8). Repertoires obtained by FACS sorting could include abundant clonotypes that entered as contaminants from the bulk population.

On this clonotype: Antigen unknown.

The sequences come from PBMCs, collected 15 days after the yellow fever booster vaccination. This TCR was sampled from a man aged 25-40 years who received the YFV17D yellow fever vaccine. The chain recombines TRBV29-1 with TRBJ2-5; TRBD1 is a possible D gene (5 bases). The CDR3 DNA sequence: TGCAGCGTTGAAGAGACAGAAGAGACCCAGTACTTC. Translated, it gives CSVEETEETQYF.